This passage covers 25 T cell receptor beta chains from one sample sequenced in a study of response to subunit inactivated influenza vaccine. Each CDR3 protein is one row after TCRdb ran MiXCR on the RT-PCR reads. This table holds 550,000 to 800,000 distinct CDR3 sequences, around 16% found once. The source material was PBMCs from blood, sampled 12 days after vaccination. These receptors all stem from a man in his forties or fifties who received an inactivated influenza vaccine.

This clonotype has only a few counts. This chain uses TRBV20-1 with TRBJ2-5; 9 bases are shared with TRBD1. J lost 5 bases, V lost 6 bases, and 10 bases had no gene match. This CDR3 is built from 14 residues. CDR1 is DFQATT, CDR2 SNEGSKA, per germline (reference sequence). The CDR3 DNA reads as TGCAGTGCCCCGAACAGGGGACAGGGTGAGACCCAGTACTTC. Translation gives CSAPNRGQGETQYF.

V and J are TRBV7-2 and TRBJ2-1, with 9 nucleotides matching TRBD1. This CDR3 comprises 15 residues. V dropped 6 bases and J dropped 3; count of bases not matched to a gene: 6. Per the germline V gene, CDR1 is SGHTA and CDR2 is FQGNSA. The CDR3 nucleotides are TGTGCCAGCAGGCTAGGGACAGGGCACTACAATGAGCAGTTCTTC. Protein product: CASRLGTGHYNEQFF.

The CDR3 DNA sequence: TGCGCCAGCAGCTTGGCGGCAGGCCCCTACAATGAGCAGTTCTTC. Translated: CASSLAAGPYNEQFF. The gene calls are TRBV5-1 and TRBJ2-1; D uncertain. CDR1 and CDR2 (germline): SGHRS, YFSETQ. Trimming took 0 bases from V and 2 from J, leaving 9 bases between them. The length of the CDR3 is 15 residues. Combining the CDR3 with reference TRBV5-1 and TRBJ2-1 gives the whole variable domain KAGVTQTPRYLIKTRGQQVTLSCSPISGHRSVSWYQQTPGQGLQFLFEYFSETQRNKGNFPGRFSGRQFSNSRSEMNVSTLELGDSALYLCASSLAAGPYNEQFFGPGTRLTVL.

This clonotype was observed a handful of times. The CDR3 protein is CSVERVYQETQYF. The DNA for the CDR3 is TGCAGCGTTGAACGGGTGTACCAAGAGACCCAGTACTTC. This chain links TRBV29-1 with TRBJ2-5; D is ambiguous. The CDR3 consists of 13 residues. Looked up from germline, CDR1 is SQVTM and CDR2 is ANQGSEA. Trimming left V 2 bases short and J 0 bases short, with 7 bases between.

V is TRBV6-2 or TRBV6-3 and J is TRBJ2-5; 11 nucleotides line up with TRBD2. V lost 4 bases to trimming and J lost 2 bases; unmatched junction nucleotides: 15. This CDR3 region has 19 residues. Germline V gene sequence: CDR1 MNHEY, CDR2 SVGEGT. CDR3 bases: TGTGCCAGCAGTTCATCTAGCGGGGGGAAAGGTGGGATACAAGAGACCCAGTACTTC. Its translation is CASSSSSGGKGGIQETQYF.

The V gene is TRBV20-1, the J gene TRBJ2-7, with TRBD2 matching 10 bases. The trim removed 7 bases at V and 3 bases at J, leaving 6 bases unmatched. This CDR3 has 13 amino acids. The germline CDR1 and CDR2 sequences are DFQATT and SNEGSKA (reference sequence). This chain's CDR3 is CSVRGLAFYEQYF. In DNA form, the CDR3 reads TGCAGTGTACGGGGACTAGCGTTCTACGAGCAGTACTTC.

V gene TRBV7-9 combines with J gene TRBJ2-1, with 8 nucleotides matching TRBD1. Germline V CDR1 and CDR2: SEHNR, FQNEAQ (reference sequence). Trimming removed 5 bases from V and 7 bases from J; junction bases left unmatched: 7. The CDR3 consists of 14 residues. The CDR3 nucleotides are TGTGCCAGCAGCCTCCGGGACAGGCTAAATGAGCAGTTCTTC. Its translation is CASSLRDRLNEQFF.

This clonotype was observed a handful of times. The genes are TRBV15 and TRBJ2-5, with no clear D. The CDR3 has 15 residues. The V end was cut by 1 base, the J end by 1 base, with 10 bases between. The germline V gene encodes CDR1 LNHNV and CDR2 YYDKDF (reference sequence). CDR3 sequence (DNA): TGTGCCACCAGCAGAGTTCGCGGCTCCCAAGAGACCCAGTACTTC. As protein: CATSRVRGSQETQYF.

This clonotype was seen repeatedly, ten times or more. The chain combines TRBV7-2 with TRBJ2-2; no clear D gene. Per the germline V gene, CDR1 is SGHTA and CDR2 is FQGNSA. This CDR3 contains 13 residues. Trimming took 1 base from V and 8 from J, leaving 8 bases between them. CDR3 in amino acids: CASSLGEIGELFF. CDR3 bases: TGTGCCAGCAGCTTAGGGGAAATTGGGGAGCTGTTTTTT.

The chain couples TRBV7-9 to TRBJ2-7; TRBD1 aligns across 8 bases. The germline CDR1 and CDR2 sequences are SEHNR and FQNEAQ (reference sequence). This CDR3 spans 14 amino acids. With 5 bases clipped from V and 0 bases from J, the junction kept 3 bases outside the gene matches. The CDR3 sequence: CASSETGGSYEQYF. The CDR3 coding sequence is TGTGCCAGCAGCGAAACAGGGGGCTCCTACGAGCAGTACTTC.

The rearrangement links TRBV7-9 to TRBJ2-5; D possibly corresponds to TRBD2 (6 bases). This CDR3 region has 16 residues. The germline CDR1 and CDR2 sequences are SEHNR and FQNEAQ (reference sequence). Trimming took off 5 bases at V and 3 bases at J, with 19 bases between the two ends. CDR3 sequence reads: CASSPRLAGKKETQYF. CDR3 nucleotides: TGTGCCAGCAGCCCTCGACTGGCGGGGAAGAAAGAGACCCAGTACTTC.

This clonotype has more than one count but fewer than ten. The chain couples TRBV29-1 to TRBJ1-2, with D tentatively TRBD1 (5 bases). This CDR3 comprises 12 residues. V gave up 4 bases and J gave up 8 bases, with 14 bases separating them. The V gene's germline CDR1 is SQVTM and CDR2 ANQGSEA. CDR3 protein: CSVVRGIAGYTF. The DNA of the CDR3 is TGCAGCGTTGTGAGGGGAATCGCGGGCTACACCTTC. Complete variable domain (other parts from reference TRBV29-1 and TRBJ1-2): SAVISQKPSRDICQRGTSLTIQCQVDSQVTMMFWYRQQPGQSLTLIATANQGSEATYESGFVIDKFPISRPNLTFSTLTVSNMSPEDSSIYLCSVVRGIAGYTFGSGTRLTVV.

This clonotype was observed a few times. V is TRBV10-3 and J is TRBJ1-6; D is perhaps TRBD1 (6 bases). CDR1 is ENHRY, CDR2 SYGVKD, per germline. Trimming stripped 5 bases from V and 7 bases from J, with 12 bases between. The length of the CDR3 is 14 residues. The CDR3 reads CAISRTVENSPLHF. The DNA for the CDR3 is TGTGCCATCAGTCGGACAGTCGAAAATTCACCCCTCCACTTT.

This clonotype was found a few times. V is TRBV12-3 or TRBV12-4 and J is TRBJ2-5; 11 bases line up with TRBD1. With V trimmed by 6 bases and J by 2 bases, 8 bases remained unmatched. The CDR3 spans 16 residues. The CDR3 DNA follows: TGTGCCAGCAGAGGTCCGGGACAGGGGGGACAAGAGACCCAGTACTTC. Translated, it gives CASRGPGQGGQETQYF.

The rearrangement links TRBV7-2 to TRBJ2-5; D might be TRBD1 (6 bases). The CDR3 consists of 19 residues. Per the germline V gene, CDR1 is SGHTA and CDR2 is FQGNSA. V gave up 0 bases and J gave up 2 bases, with 22 bases separating them. The CDR3 DNA sequence: TGTGCCAGCAGCTTAGCGGTGGGATGGGGGCTGGGTTTTCAAGAGACCCAGTACTTC. It yields the protein CASSLAVGWGLGFQETQYF.

This clonotype was detected ten times or more. V gene TRBV7-9 combines with J gene TRBJ2-3; D gene ambiguous. CDR1 is SEHNR, CDR2 FQNEAQ, per germline (reference sequence). The ends were cut back, 1 base at V and 5 bases at J, with 7 bases in the middle. CDR3 length: 13 residues. Here the CDR3 DNA reads TGTGCCAGCAGCTTAGGATCCAGAGATACGCAGTATTTT. Protein sequence: CASSLGSRDTQYF.

The CDR3 loop is CASSLGSFAEQYF. CDR3 nucleotide sequence: TGCGCCAGCAGCTTGGGCAGCTTCGCCGAGCAGTACTTC. This chain links TRBV5-1 with TRBJ2-7; D gene uncertain. The CDR3 totals 13 residues. CDR1 and CDR2 (germline): SGHRS, YFSETQ. Between the trimmed V and J ends, which lost 0 bases and 6 bases, there was a span of 10 bases.

This sequence joins TRBV28 and TRBJ2-7; D is perhaps TRBD2 (5 bases). This CDR3 contains 15 residues. V lost 5 bases and J 3 bases, leaving 17 bases between the germline ends. Germline V gene data show CDR1 as MDHEN and CDR2 as SYDVKM. The CDR3 DNA reads as TGTGCCAGCAGTCAGGCTCATTCGGACTTCTACGAGCAGTACTTC. Residues: CASSQAHSDFYEQYF. The complete variable domain, with remaining parts taken from reference TRBV28 and TRBJ2-7, reads DVKVTQSSRYLVKRTGEKVFLECVQDMDHENMFWYRQDPGLGLRLIYFSYDVKMKEKGDIPEGYSVSREKKERFSLILESASTNQTSMYLCASSQAHSDFYEQYFGPGTRLTVT.

This clonotype turned up a few times. This chain connects TRBV20-1 to TRBJ2-4; D tentatively reads TRBD1 or TRBD2 (7 bases each). The CDR3 totals 14 residues. Germline V gene lookup returns CDR1 DFQATT and CDR2 SNEGSKA (reference sequence). V lost 3 bases, J lost 6 bases, and 15 bases lay in between. Here the CDR3 reads CSASYPGGGNIQYF. CDR3 nucleotides: TGCAGTGCTAGTTATCCAGGGGGGGGAAACATTCAGTACTTC.

The chain employs TRBV20-1 and TRBJ2-7; D possibly uses TRBD1 or TRBD2 (7 bases each). Per the germline V gene, CDR1 is DFQATT and CDR2 is SNEGSKA (reference sequence). The CDR3 is 15 amino acids. V was pared by 3 bases and J by 0 bases, with 15 bases between. Here the CDR3 reads CSARMGRGPSYEQYF. The CDR3 bases are TGCAGTGCTAGGATGGGGAGGGGGCCCTCCTACGAGCAGTACTTC.

The chain has TRBV7-3 and TRBJ2-3; TRBD2 matches at 13 bases. The CDR3 is made up of 14 amino acids. Germline-derived CDR1 and CDR2 are SGHTA and FQGTGA. V dropped 4 bases and J dropped 8; count of bases not matched to a gene: 3. DNA for the CDR3: TGTGCCAGCAGCTGGACTAGCGGGAGCAGTACGCAGTATTTT. Its translation is CASSWTSGSSTQYF.

The rearrangement links TRBV16 to TRBJ2-1, with TRBD2 matching 11 bases. This CDR3 has 14 residues. The V segment lost 8 bases and the J segment 9 bases; nucleotides outside the gene matches: 9. Germline V gives CDR1 KGHSY, CDR2 FQNENV. CDR3 loop: CASLIAGGRSEQFF. The CDR3 DNA follows: TGTGCCAGCCTAATAGCGGGAGGGCGAAGTGAGCAGTTCTTC.

The table lists this clonotype with a few counts. The chain employs TRBV5-1 and TRBJ1-3; D gene ambiguous. Trimming pared 1 base from V and 0 bases from J, leaving 11 bases between. The CDR3 loop spans 16 amino acids. Germline CDR1 SGHRS, CDR2 YFSETQ. The CDR3 loop is CASSLLSPGSGNTIYF. As DNA, the CDR3 is TGCGCCAGCAGCTTGCTCTCCCCAGGCTCTGGAAACACCATATATTTT.

This clonotype was found many times. J is TRBJ2-5 and V is TRBV29-1, with 9 bases aligning to TRBD2. Germline CDR1 SQVTM, CDR2 ANQGSEA. The V and J ends lost 1 base and 2 bases, in that order; junction bases with no gene match: 5. This CDR3 region has 15 residues. CDR3 sequence: CSVEGSGGGQETQYF. The CDR3 DNA is TGCAGCGTTGAAGGTAGCGGGGGAGGACAAGAGACCCAGTACTTC.

This clonotype showed up just a few times. The chain is built from TRBV7-2 and TRBJ2-3; 9 bases line up with TRBD2. The CDR3 sequence is 16 residues long. Trimming took 1 base from V and 6 from J; bases not matched to a gene: 8. Germline-derived CDR1 and CDR2 are SGHTA and FQGNSA. The CDR3 region is CASSLDRRGGGDTQYF. DNA of the CDR3: TGTGCCAGCAGCTTAGATCGGCGGGGGGGCGGGGATACGCAGTATTTT. Supplemented by reference TRBV7-2 and TRBJ2-3, the full variable domain reads GAGVSQSPSNKVTEKGKDVELRCDPISGHTALYWYRQSLGQGLEFLIYFQGNSAPDKSGLPSDRFSAERTGGSVSTLTIQRTQQEDSAVYLCASSLDRRGGGDTQYFGPGTRLTVL.